A selection of T cell receptor beta chains follows, all from one sample in a study of T cells in Graves' hyperthyroidism and ophthalmopathy. TCRdb passed the multiplex PCR reads through MiXCR, listing each CDR3 protein once. The sample lists approximately 480,000 distinct CDR3 sequences; less than 25% were seen once. Sequenced input: blood. The origin of the receptors is a man between 18 and 35 years old with Graves' hyperthyroidism. Each CDR3 is given with its conserved first and last residue. Each record gives: J gene, D gene, clone size, V gene, CDR3 DNA, CDR3 protein. A D gene is named only where the DNA matches it firmly. The size of a clone is reported for some rows only, either as once, few or many, or as a class for expanded clones.

j_gene: TRBJ2-5; d_gene: .; abundance: .; v_gene: TRBV30; CDR3nt: TGTGCCTGGAGTAGCCGAGAGACCCAGTACTTC; CDR3aa: CAWSSRETQYF
j_gene: TRBJ1-1; d_gene: .; abundance: many; v_gene: TRBV7-2; CDR3nt: TGTGCCACTGCACAAGGGGGGGGGAACACTGAAGCTTTCTTT; CDR3aa: CATAQGGGNTEAFF
j_gene: TRBJ1-6; d_gene: TRBD1; abundance: .; v_gene: TRBV12-3/TRBV12-4; CDR3nt: TGTGCCAGCACCCTAGGACAGGGGGCTAATTCACCCCTCCACTTT; CDR3aa: CASTLGQGANSPLHF
j_gene: TRBJ2-2; d_gene: .; abundance: many; v_gene: TRBV27; CDR3nt: TGTGCCAGCAGTTTATCGCCCGGCACCGGGGAGCTGTTTTTT; CDR3aa: CASSLSPGTGELFF
j_gene: TRBJ2-2; d_gene: .; abundance: .; v_gene: TRBV28; CDR3nt: TGTGCCAGCAGTTTGGGTAGCCGGGGCCCCAACACCGGGGAGCTGTTTTTT; CDR3aa: CASSLGSRGPNTGELFF
j_gene: TRBJ1-1; d_gene: .; abundance: .; v_gene: TRBV11-2; CDR3nt: TGTGCCAGCAGCTTACGGGGTGTCAGGGCGAACACTGAAGCTTTCTTT; CDR3aa: CASSLRGVRANTEAFF
j_gene: TRBJ1-1; d_gene: .; abundance: many; v_gene: TRBV28; CDR3nt: TGTGCCAGCAGTCAGTCCCTCGGGTGGTCGGCTTTCTTT; CDR3aa: CASSQSLGWSAFF
j_gene: TRBJ2-7; d_gene: TRBD2; abundance: .; v_gene: TRBV11-2; CDR3nt: TGTGCCAGCAACCTAGGGGCACTAGCGGGGCCTTCCTACGAGCAGTACTTC; CDR3aa: CASNLGALAGPSYEQYF
j_gene: TRBJ2-5; d_gene: .; abundance: many; v_gene: TRBV7-9; CDR3nt: TGTGCCAGCAGCTCCACGACCGGGCCCCAAGAGACCCAGTACTTC; CDR3aa: CASSSTTGPQETQYF
j_gene: TRBJ1-1; d_gene: TRBD1; abundance: many; v_gene: TRBV3-1; CDR3nt: TGTGCCAGCAGCCAAGGAAGGGGGCAAAACACTGAAGCTTTCTTT; CDR3aa: CASSQGRGQNTEAFF
j_gene: TRBJ1-1; d_gene: .; abundance: many; v_gene: TRBV19; CDR3nt: TGTGCCAGTAGCCGTGGGGGTTTGACTGAAGCTTTCTTT; CDR3aa: CASSRGGLTEAFF
j_gene: TRBJ1-2; d_gene: .; abundance: .; v_gene: TRBV24-1; CDR3nt: TGTGCCACCAGTGAGAAGGACCGCCCGGCCACCTTC; CDR3aa: CATSEKDRPATF
j_gene: TRBJ1-5; d_gene: .; abundance: .; v_gene: TRBV10-2; CDR3nt: TGCACCAGCAGATCCAATTCTGATCAGCCCCAGCATTTT; CDR3aa: CTSRSNSDQPQHF
j_gene: TRBJ2-7; d_gene: TRBD2; abundance: many; v_gene: TRBV28; CDR3nt: TGTGCCAGCATGGGAGGGGCGAGCTACGAGCAGTACTTC; CDR3aa: CASMGGASYEQYF
j_gene: TRBJ2-2; d_gene: .; abundance: .; v_gene: TRBV2; CDR3nt: TGTGCCAGCAGCACCAGGGGGAACACCGGGGAGCTGTTTTTT; CDR3aa: CASSTRGNTGELFF
j_gene: TRBJ2-5; d_gene: TRBD2; abundance: many; v_gene: TRBV4-1; CDR3nt: TGCGCCAGCTCCTACTCAGCGGGGGTTGAGACCCAGTACTTC; CDR3aa: CASSYSAGVETQYF
j_gene: TRBJ2-7; d_gene: .; abundance: .; v_gene: TRBV6-2/TRBV6-3; CDR3nt: TGTGCCAGCATACAGGCTCCCTACGAGCAGTACTTC; CDR3aa: CASIQAPYEQYF
j_gene: TRBJ2-7; d_gene: TRBD2; abundance: .; v_gene: TRBV12-3/TRBV12-4; CDR3nt: TGTGCCAGCAGCCCAGGGACTAGCCCTGTTCTCAACGAGCAGTACTTC; CDR3aa: CASSPGTSPVLNEQYF
j_gene: TRBJ2-5; d_gene: TRBD2; abundance: .; v_gene: TRBV7-6; CDR3nt: TGTGCCAGCAGCTTCGGACTAGCGGGATCCGAAGAGACCCAGTACTTC; CDR3aa: CASSFGLAGSEETQYF
j_gene: TRBJ1-1; d_gene: .; abundance: few; v_gene: TRBV19; CDR3nt: TGTGCCAGTAGAGGACACAACGGCATGAACACTGAAGCTTTCTTT; CDR3aa: CASRGHNGMNTEAFF
j_gene: TRBJ2-7; d_gene: TRBD1; abundance: .; v_gene: TRBV12-3/TRBV12-4; CDR3nt: TGTGCCAGCAGGTGGACAGGTGGAGGTTACGAGCAGTACTTC; CDR3aa: CASRWTGGGYEQYF
j_gene: TRBJ2-3; d_gene: .; abundance: many; v_gene: TRBV2; CDR3nt: TGTGCCAGCAGTGAAACCGGGTCCCGGTTTATCGATACGCAGTATTTT; CDR3aa: CASSETGSRFIDTQYF
j_gene: TRBJ2-2; d_gene: .; abundance: many; v_gene: TRBV6-1; CDR3nt: TGTGCCAGCAGTGAAATGTCAGGGGACACCGGGGAGCTGTTTTTT; CDR3aa: CASSEMSGDTGELFF
j_gene: TRBJ1-2; d_gene: .; abundance: few; v_gene: TRBV7-4; CDR3nt: TGTGCCGGGCATTTTAACTATGGCTACACCTTC; CDR3aa: CAGHFNYGYTF
j_gene: TRBJ1-1; d_gene: .; abundance: many; v_gene: TRBV10-3; CDR3nt: TGTGCCATCAGTGCGGTAGGCTATAAGGCTGAAGCTTTCTTT; CDR3aa: CAISAVGYKAEAFF